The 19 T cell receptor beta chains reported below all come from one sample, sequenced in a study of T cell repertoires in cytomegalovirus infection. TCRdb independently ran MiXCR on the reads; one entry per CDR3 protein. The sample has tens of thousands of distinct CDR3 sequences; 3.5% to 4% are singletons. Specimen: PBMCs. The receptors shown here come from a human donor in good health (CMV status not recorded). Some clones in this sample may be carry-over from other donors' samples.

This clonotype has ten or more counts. The CDR3 DNA sequence: TGTGCCAGCAGTTGGACTAGCGAGGCCTACGAGCAGTACTTC. The encoded protein is CASSWTSEAYEQYF. The chain joins TRBV7-2 to TRBJ2-7; 9 bases line up with TRBD2. The CDR3 loop spans 14 amino acids. Germline-derived CDR1 and CDR2 are SGHTA and FQGNSA. The V gene end was trimmed by 6 bases and the J gene end by 2 bases; junction bases not matched to a gene: 5.

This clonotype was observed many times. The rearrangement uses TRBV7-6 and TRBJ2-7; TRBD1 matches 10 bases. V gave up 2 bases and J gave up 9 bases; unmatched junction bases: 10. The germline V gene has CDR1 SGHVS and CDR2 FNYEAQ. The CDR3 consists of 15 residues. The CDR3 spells CASSLSGTGAEGQYF. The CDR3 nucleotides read TGTGCCAGCAGCTTATCGGGGACAGGGGCGGAGGGGCAGTACTTC.

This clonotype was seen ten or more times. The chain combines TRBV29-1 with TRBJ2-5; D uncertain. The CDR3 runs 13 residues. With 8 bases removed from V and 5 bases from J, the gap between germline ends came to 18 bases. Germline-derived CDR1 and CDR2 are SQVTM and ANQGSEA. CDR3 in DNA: TGCAGCTACAAGACTCGCGTTTGGGAGACCCAGTACTTC. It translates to CSYKTRVWETQYF.

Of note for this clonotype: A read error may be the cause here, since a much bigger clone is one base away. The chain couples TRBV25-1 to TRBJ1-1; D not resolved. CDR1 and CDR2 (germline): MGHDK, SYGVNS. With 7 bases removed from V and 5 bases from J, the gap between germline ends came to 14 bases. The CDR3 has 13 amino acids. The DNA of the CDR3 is TGTGCCAGCAAAGAGGCGGTGTCGACTGAAGCTTTCTTT. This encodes CASKEAVSTEAFF.

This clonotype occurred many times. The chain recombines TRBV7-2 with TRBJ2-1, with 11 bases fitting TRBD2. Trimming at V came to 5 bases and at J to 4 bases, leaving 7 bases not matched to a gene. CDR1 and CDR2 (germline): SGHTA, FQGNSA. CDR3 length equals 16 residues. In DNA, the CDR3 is TGTGCCAGCAGCCGCGAAGGGACTAGCGGTTACAATGAGCAGTTCTTC. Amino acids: CASSREGTSGYNEQFF.

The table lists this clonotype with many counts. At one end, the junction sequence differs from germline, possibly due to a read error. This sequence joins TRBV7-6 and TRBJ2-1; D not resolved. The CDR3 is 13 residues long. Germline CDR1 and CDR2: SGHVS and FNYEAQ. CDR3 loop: CASSSRPGNEQFF. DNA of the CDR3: TGTGCTAGCAGCTCGCGGCCTGGCAATGAGCAGTTCTTC.

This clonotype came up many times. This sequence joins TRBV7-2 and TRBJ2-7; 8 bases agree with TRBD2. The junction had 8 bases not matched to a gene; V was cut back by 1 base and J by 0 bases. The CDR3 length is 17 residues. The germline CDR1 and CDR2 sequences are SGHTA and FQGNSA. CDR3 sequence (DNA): TGTGCCAGCAGCTTAGACGGGACTAGGATGAGCTCCTACGAGCAGTACTTC. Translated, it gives CASSLDGTRMSSYEQYF. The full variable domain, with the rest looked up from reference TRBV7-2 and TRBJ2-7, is GAGVSQSPSNKVTEKGKDVELRCDPISGHTALYWYRQSLGQGLEFLIYFQGNSAPDKSGLPSDRFSAERTGGSVSTLTIQRTQQEDSAVYLCASSLDGTRMSSYEQYFGPGTRLTVT.

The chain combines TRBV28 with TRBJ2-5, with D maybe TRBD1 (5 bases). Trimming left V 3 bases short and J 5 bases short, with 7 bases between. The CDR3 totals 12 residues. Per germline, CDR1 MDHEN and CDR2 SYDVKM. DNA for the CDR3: TGTGCCAGCAGTTTTGGGGCGGAGACCCAGTACTTC. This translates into CASSFGAETQYF.

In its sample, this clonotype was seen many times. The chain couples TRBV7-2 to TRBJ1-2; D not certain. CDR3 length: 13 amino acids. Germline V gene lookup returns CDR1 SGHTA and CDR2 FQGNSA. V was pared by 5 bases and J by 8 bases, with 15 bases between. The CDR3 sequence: CASSLPSAWGYTF. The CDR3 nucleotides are TGTGCCAGCAGCCTCCCGTCGGCCTGGGGCTACACCTTC.

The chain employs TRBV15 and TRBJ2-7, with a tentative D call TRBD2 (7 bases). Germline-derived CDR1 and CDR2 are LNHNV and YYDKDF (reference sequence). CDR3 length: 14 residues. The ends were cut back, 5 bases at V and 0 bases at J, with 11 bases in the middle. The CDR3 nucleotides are TGTGCCACCAGCGGGGGCGGGGGCTCCTACGAGCAGTACTTC. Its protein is CATSGGGGSYEQYF.

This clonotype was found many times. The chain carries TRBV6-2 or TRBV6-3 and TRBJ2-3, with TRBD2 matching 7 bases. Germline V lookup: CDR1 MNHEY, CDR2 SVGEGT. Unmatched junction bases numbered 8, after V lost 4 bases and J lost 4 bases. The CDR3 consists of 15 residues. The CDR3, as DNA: TGTGCCAGCAGTTGGGAGGGAGGGCCCCCAGATACGCAGTATTTT. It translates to CASSWEGGPPDTQYF.

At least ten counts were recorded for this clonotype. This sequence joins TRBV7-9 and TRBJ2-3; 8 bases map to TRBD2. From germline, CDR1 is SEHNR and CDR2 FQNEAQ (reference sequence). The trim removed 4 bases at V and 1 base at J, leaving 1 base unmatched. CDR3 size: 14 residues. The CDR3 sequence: CASSYSGGTDTQYF. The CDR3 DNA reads TGTGCCAGCAGCTATAGCGGGGGCACAGATACGCAGTATTTT.

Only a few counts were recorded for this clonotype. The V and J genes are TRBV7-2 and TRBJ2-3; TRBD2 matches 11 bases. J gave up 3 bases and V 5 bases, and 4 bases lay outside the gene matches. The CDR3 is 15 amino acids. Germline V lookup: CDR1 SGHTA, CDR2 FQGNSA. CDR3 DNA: TGTGCCAGCAGCATTACTAGCGGGAGAACAGATACGCAGTATTTT. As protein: CASSITSGRTDTQYF.

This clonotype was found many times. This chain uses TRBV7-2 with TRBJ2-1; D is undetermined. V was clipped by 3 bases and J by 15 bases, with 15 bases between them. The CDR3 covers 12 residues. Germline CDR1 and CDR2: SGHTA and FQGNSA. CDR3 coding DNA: TGTGCCAGCAGCTTGTTTCCTTTTGGAATGTTCTTC. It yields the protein CASSLFPFGMFF.

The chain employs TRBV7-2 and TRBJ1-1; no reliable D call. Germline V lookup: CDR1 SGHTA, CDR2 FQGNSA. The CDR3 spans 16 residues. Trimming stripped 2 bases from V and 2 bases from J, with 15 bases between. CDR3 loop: CASSLQAKDRNTEAFF. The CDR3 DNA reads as TGTGCCAGCAGCTTACAAGCGAAGGATAGAAACACTGAAGCTTTCTTT.

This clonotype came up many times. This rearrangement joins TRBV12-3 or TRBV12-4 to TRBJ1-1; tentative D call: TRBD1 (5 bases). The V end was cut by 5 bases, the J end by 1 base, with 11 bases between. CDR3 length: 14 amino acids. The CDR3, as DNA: TGTGCCAGCAGTCCCCGACAGCAGAACACTGAAGCTTTCTTT. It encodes CASSPRQQNTEAFF.

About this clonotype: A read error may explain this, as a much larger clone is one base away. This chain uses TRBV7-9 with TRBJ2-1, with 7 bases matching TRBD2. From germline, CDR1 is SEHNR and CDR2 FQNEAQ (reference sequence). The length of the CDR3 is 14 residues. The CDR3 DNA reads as TGTGCCAGCAGCTTTAGCGGGCCGACAAATGAGGAGTTCTTC. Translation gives CASSFSGPTNEEFF. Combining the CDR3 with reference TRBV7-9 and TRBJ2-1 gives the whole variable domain DTGVSQNPRHKITKRGQNVTFRCDPISEHNRLYWYRQTLGQGPEFLTYFQNEAQLEKSRLLSDRFSAERPKGSFSTLEIQRTEQGDSAMYLCASSFSGPTNEEFFGPGTRLTVL.

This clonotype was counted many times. The CDR3 bases are TGTGCCAGCAGTTTATGGGGAAACGAGCAGTACTTC. Translated: CASSLWGNEQYF. The chain is built from TRBV28 and TRBJ2-7; D is uncertain. Trimming removed 0 bases from V and 5 bases from J, with 5 bases in between. The CDR3 sequence is 12 residues long. Germline CDR1 and CDR2: MDHEN and SYDVKM.

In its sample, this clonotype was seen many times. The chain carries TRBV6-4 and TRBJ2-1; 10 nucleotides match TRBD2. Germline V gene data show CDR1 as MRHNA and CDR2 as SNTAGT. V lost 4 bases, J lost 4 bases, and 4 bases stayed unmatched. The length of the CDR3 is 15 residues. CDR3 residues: CASSVSAGGYNEQFF. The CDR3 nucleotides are TGTGCCAGCAGTGTCTCAGCGGGGGGGTACAATGAGCAGTTCTTC.